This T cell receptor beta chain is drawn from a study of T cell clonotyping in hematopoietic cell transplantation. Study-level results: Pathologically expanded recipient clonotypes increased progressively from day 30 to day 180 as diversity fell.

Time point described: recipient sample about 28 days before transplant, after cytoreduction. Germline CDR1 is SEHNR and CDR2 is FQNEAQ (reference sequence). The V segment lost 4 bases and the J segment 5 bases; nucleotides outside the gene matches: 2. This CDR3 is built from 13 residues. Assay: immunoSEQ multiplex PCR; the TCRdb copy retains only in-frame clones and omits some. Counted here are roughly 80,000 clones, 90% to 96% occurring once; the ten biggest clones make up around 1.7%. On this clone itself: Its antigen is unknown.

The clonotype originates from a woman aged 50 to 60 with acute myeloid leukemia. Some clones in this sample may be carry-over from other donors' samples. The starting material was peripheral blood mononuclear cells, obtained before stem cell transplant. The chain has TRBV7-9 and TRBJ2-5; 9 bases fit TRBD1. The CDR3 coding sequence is TGTGCCAGCAGCTCCGACAGGGGGGAGACCCAGTACTTC. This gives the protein CASSSDRGETQYF.